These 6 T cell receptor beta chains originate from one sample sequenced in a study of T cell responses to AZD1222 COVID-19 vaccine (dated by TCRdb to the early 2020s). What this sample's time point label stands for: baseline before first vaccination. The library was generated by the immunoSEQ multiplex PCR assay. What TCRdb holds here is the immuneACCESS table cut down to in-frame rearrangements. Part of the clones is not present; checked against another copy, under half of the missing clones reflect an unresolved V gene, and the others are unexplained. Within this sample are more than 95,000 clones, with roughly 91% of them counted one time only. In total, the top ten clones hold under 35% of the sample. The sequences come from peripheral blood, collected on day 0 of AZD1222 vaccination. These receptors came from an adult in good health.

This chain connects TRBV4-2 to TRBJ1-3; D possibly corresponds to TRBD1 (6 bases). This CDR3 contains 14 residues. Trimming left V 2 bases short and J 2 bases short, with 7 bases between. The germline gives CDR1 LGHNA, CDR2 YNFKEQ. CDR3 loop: CASSQRDTGNTIYF. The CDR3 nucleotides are TGTGCCAGCAGCCAACGGGACACTGGAAACACCATATATTTT.

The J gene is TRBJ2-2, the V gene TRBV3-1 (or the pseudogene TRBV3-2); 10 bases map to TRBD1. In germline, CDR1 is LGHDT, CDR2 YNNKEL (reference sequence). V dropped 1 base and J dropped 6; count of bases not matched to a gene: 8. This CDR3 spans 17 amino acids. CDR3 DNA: TGTGCCAGCAGCCAAGCAGACAGGGGGCGTCCCTCCGGGGAGCTGTTTTTT. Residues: CASSQADRGRPSGELFF.

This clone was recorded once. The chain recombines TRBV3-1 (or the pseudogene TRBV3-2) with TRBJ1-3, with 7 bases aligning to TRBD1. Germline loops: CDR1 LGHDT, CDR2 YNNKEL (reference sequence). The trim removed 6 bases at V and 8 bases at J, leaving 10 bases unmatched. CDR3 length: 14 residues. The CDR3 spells CASSQTGRGHTIYF. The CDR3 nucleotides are TGTGCCAGCAGTCAGACAGGGAGAGGACACACCATATATTTT.

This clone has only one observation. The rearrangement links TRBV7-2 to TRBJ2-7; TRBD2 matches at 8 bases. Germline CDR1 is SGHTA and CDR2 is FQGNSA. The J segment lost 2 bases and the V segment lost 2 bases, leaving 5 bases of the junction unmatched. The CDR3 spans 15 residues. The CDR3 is CASSLLAGGAYEQYF. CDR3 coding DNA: TGTGCCAGCAGCTTACTCGCGGGGGGCGCCTACGAGCAGTACTTC.

The CDR3 here is CASSPDRVMQNEQYF. In DNA form, the CDR3 reads TGTGCCAGCTCACCCGACAGGGTGATGCAAAACGAGCAGTACTTC. This chain joins TRBV18 and TRBJ2-7; 7 bases agree with TRBD1. This CDR3 comprises 15 residues. The V and J ends lost 3 bases and 5 bases, in that order; junction bases with no gene match: 10. Per the germline V gene, CDR1 is KGHSH and CDR2 is LQKENI.

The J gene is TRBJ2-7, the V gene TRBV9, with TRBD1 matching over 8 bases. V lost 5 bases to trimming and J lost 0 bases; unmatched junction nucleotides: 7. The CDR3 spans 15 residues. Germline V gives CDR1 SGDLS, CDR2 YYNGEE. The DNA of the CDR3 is TGTGCCAGCAGTTACGGGACAGGAAGCTCCTACGAGCAGTACTTC. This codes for CASSYGTGSSYEQYF. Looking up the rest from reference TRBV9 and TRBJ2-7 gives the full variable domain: DSGVTQTPKHLITATGQRVTLRCSPRSGDLSVYWYQQSLDQGLQFLIQYYNGEERAKGNILERFSAQQFPDLHSELNLSSLELGDSALYFCASSYGTGSSYEQYFGPGTRLTVT.